What follows are 10 T cell receptor beta chains derived from one specimen sequenced in a study of blood T cell repertoires in COVID-19. The protocol was immunoSEQ multiplex PCR, while the TCRdb copy is restricted to in-frame clones and leaves out a portion. The profile shows roughly 300,000 clones, 70% to 90% of them singletons. Sequencing was done on a sample of peripheral blood. Source of these receptors: a woman in her 30s with COVID-19, enrolled during active disease.

V is TRBV5-5 and J is TRBJ2-1; TRBD2 is a possible D gene (6 bases). Trimming took 6 bases from V and 15 from J, leaving 19 bases between them. CDR1 and CDR2 from the germline V gene are SGHKS and YYEKEE (reference sequence). CDR3 length equals 12 residues. CDR3 amino acids: CASTPTRETMFF. CDR3 sequence (DNA): TGTGCCAGCACCCCAACTCGGGAGACGATGTTCTTC.

The V gene is TRBV4-1, the J gene TRBJ2-3, with 8 nucleotides matching TRBD2. Germline CDR1 and CDR2: MGHRA and YSYEKL. J gave up 4 bases and V 8 bases, and 11 bases lay outside the gene matches. The CDR3 extends over 15 amino acids. The DNA for the CDR3 is TGCGCCAGCGGACCTCGGGGGGGGGATTCAGATACGCAGTATTTT. Translation gives CASGPRGGDSDTQYF.

The gene calls are TRBV6-5 and TRBJ1-5; D possibly corresponds to TRBD1 (6 bases). The CDR3 runs 14 residues. Trimming stripped 8 bases from V and 7 bases from J, with 18 bases between. Germline values: CDR1 MNHEY, CDR2 SVGAGI. The chain's CDR3 is CASLKGVLTQPQHF. The CDR3 DNA sequence: TGTGCCAGCCTTAAGGGGGTACTGACGCAGCCCCAGCATTTT.

This chain connects TRBV19 to TRBJ2-5; D is unclear. Between the trimmed V and J ends, which lost 6 bases and 0 bases, there was a span of 5 bases. CDR1 is LNHDA and CDR2 is SQIVND in the germline V gene (reference sequence). CDR3 length equals 12 residues. For the CDR3, the DNA is TGTGCCAGTAGCCGGGACCAAGAGACCCAGTACTTC. Translation: CASSRDQETQYF.

CDR3 amino acids: CASSFNPRSGGKDNEQFF. In DNA form, the CDR3 reads TGTGCCAGCAGTTTCAACCCTCGGTCGGGGGGAAAGGACAATGAGCAGTTCTTC. The chain uses TRBV28 and TRBJ2-1; 7 nucleotides match TRBD2. Per germline, CDR1 MDHEN and CDR2 SYDVKM. This CDR3 spans 18 amino acids. V shed 3 bases, J shed 5 bases, and the junction held 16 bases outside the gene matches.

This chain uses TRBV11-2 with TRBJ2-7, with D perhaps matching TRBD1 (6 bases). Germline assignment: CDR1 SGHAT and CDR2 FQNNGV. This CDR3 spans 13 amino acids. Trimming removed 3 bases from V and 7 bases from J, with 13 bases in between. This chain's CDR3 is CASSLASGTEQYF. The DNA of the CDR3 is TGTGCCAGCAGCTTGGCGTCAGGGACAGAGCAGTACTTC.

This chain uses TRBV4-1 with TRBJ1-2; possibly TRBD1 for D (6 bases). The V end lost 3 bases, the J end lost 7 bases, and 12 bases lay between the germline ends. CDR3 length: 13 residues. Germline CDR1 reads MGHRA; CDR2 reads YSYEKL. In DNA, the CDR3 is TGCGCCAGCAGCCAGCCAATCAGGGGTGGCTACACCTTC. Amino acids: CASSQPIRGGYTF.

This sequence joins TRBV4-1 and TRBJ2-7, with 9 bases fitting TRBD1. The CDR3 spans 17 residues. J was trimmed by 0 bases and V by 2 bases; bases with no gene match: 8. Germline V gene lookup returns CDR1 MGHRA and CDR2 YSYEKL. The CDR3 loop is CASSQTPGQGSSYEQYF. The CDR3 DNA reads TGCGCCAGCAGCCAAACACCGGGACAGGGCAGCTCCTACGAGCAGTACTTC.

CDR3 in DNA: TGTGCCAGCAGCCCTAGATGGGCTGAAGCTTTCTTT. This codes for CASSPRWAEAFF. The genes are TRBV7-7 and TRBJ1-1; no firm D call. Germline lookup yields CDR1 SSHAT and CDR2 FNYEAQ (reference sequence). V lost 5 bases to trimming and J lost 6 bases, with 10 bases between them. This CDR3 has 12 amino acids.

The chain recombines TRBV19 with TRBJ1-1; D is unclear. The V end lost 8 bases, the J end lost 8 bases, and 15 bases lay between the germline ends. This CDR3 has 12 residues. The germline V gene encodes CDR1 LNHDA and CDR2 SQIVND (reference sequence). CDR3 amino acids: CASHPKRGEAFF. In DNA form, the CDR3 reads TGTGCCAGTCACCCGAAACGGGGAGAAGCTTTCTTT.